The 28 T cell receptor beta chains in this list originate from one sample, sequenced in a study of cytomegalovirus exposure and HLA in healthy donors. PCR primers comprised 60 Vbeta and 13 Jbeta primers. Assay: immunoSEQ multiplex PCR; the TCRdb copy retains only in-frame clones and omits some. This repertoire shows approximately 190,000 clones, approximately 80% found once; its top ten account for approximately 3.6%. Sample: PBMCs. These receptor sequences come from a man in his forties or fifties in good health and CMV-seropositive.

The gene calls are TRBV18 and TRBJ2-7; D may be TRBD1 (5 bases). Germline CDR1 and CDR2: KGHSH and LQKENI. CDR3 length: 15 amino acids. Trimming shortened V by 5 bases and J by 2 bases, and 16 bases separated the two germline ends. Here the CDR3 reads CASSTSTDSPYEQYF. The CDR3, as DNA: TGTGCCAGCTCAACTTCGACAGATTCCCCCTACGAGCAGTACTTC.

The CDR3 sequence is CASSLGVRREQFF. The CDR3 region has the DNA TGCGCCAGCAGCTTGGGTGTCCGTCGGGAGCAGTTCTTC. V usage is TRBV5-1 and J usage is TRBJ2-1, with D unresolved. The V end lost 0 bases, the J end lost 10 bases, and 11 bases lay between the germline ends. CDR3 length equals 13 residues. The V gene's germline CDR1 is SGHRS and CDR2 YFSETQ.

The rearrangement uses TRBV7-3 and TRBJ2-1; 7 bases align to TRBD2. The V gene's germline CDR1 is SGHTA and CDR2 FQGTGA. J gave up 5 bases and V 1 base, and 2 bases lay outside the gene matches. The CDR3 consists of 14 residues. Written as DNA, the CDR3 is TGTGCCAGCAGCTTAAGCGGGAGCGACAATGAGCAGTTCTTC. Protein sequence: CASSLSGSDNEQFF. Complete variable domain (other parts from reference TRBV7-3 and TRBJ2-1): GAGVSQTPSNKVTEKGKYVELRCDPISGHTALYWYRQSLGQGPEFLIYFQGTGAADDSGLPNDRFFAVRPEGSVSTLKIQRTERGDSAVYLCASSLSGSDNEQFFGPGTRLTVL.

This chain links TRBV5-1 with TRBJ2-3, with 11 bases fitting TRBD1. CDR3 length: 15 amino acids. The V gene's germline CDR1 is SGHRS and CDR2 YFSETQ. The J segment lost 3 bases and the V segment lost 4 bases, leaving 4 bases of the junction unmatched. CDR3 nucleotides: TGCGCCAGCAGCCCAGGACAGGGGGCAACAGATACGCAGTATTTT. This translates into CASSPGQGATDTQYF.

This chain connects TRBV27 to TRBJ2-7, with D tentatively TRBD1 (6 bases). V was clipped by 6 bases and J by 2 bases, with 14 bases between them. The CDR3 covers 14 residues. The germline CDR1 and CDR2 sequences are MNHEY and SMNVEV (reference sequence). CDR3 sequence (DNA): TGTGCCAGCAGGGGGGCCTTGAGGCCCTACGAGCAGTACTTC. As protein: CASRGALRPYEQYF.

The chain links TRBV6-5 to TRBJ2-5; the match to TRBD1 covers 7 bases. This CDR3 region has 13 residues. V gave up 6 bases and J gave up 5 bases; unmatched junction bases: 6. CDR1 MNHEY and CDR2 SVGAGI come from the germline V gene. CDR3 in DNA: TGTGCCAGCAGAAGACAGGGCTGGGAGACCCAGTACTTC. Translating it yields CASRRQGWETQYF.

The chain joins TRBV5-1 to TRBJ2-1; tentative D call: TRBD2 (6 bases). From germline, CDR1 is SGHRS and CDR2 YFSETQ. Trimming stripped 0 bases from V and 0 bases from J, with 13 bases between. This CDR3 comprises 17 residues. CDR3 nucleotides: TGCGCCAGCAGCTTGGGCGGGGCGGGCAGCTCCTACAATGAGCAGTTCTTC. This gives the protein CASSLGGAGSSYNEQFF.

The chain is built from TRBV1 and TRBJ2-3; the table's D call, TRBD1, has no DNA check behind it. TRBV1 is tagged as a pseudogene. The CDR3 spans 19 residues. The CDR3 DNA reads as TGCACCAGCAGCCAAAAGGGGGCTCCTGGCGGGGAGCGCACAGATACGCAGTATTTT. Translated, it gives CTSSQKGAPGGERTDTQYF.

The chain is built from TRBV5-6 and TRBJ1-2; TRBD1 matches 7 bases. Germline-derived CDR1 and CDR2 are SGHDT and YYEEEE. The CDR3 consists of 15 residues. The J segment lost 2 bases and the V segment lost 1 base, leaving 5 bases of the junction unmatched. CDR3 in DNA: TGTGCCAGCAGCTTGTCATCGACAGGGAACTATGGCTACACCTTC. Protein: CASSLSSTGNYGYTF.

J is TRBJ1-2 and V is TRBV5-4, with 7 bases lining up with TRBD1. The J segment lost 8 bases and the V segment lost 4 bases, leaving 11 bases of the junction unmatched. The CDR3 consists of 14 residues. CDR1 is SGHNT, CDR2 YYREEE, per germline (reference sequence). The CDR3 spells CASSPDRVVGGYTF. In DNA form, the CDR3 reads TGTGCCAGCAGCCCTGACAGGGTCGTTGGAGGCTACACCTTC.

This rearrangement joins TRBV25-1 to TRBJ2-3; TRBD2 is a possible D gene (5 bases). CDR3 size: 15 residues. Germline V CDR1 and CDR2: MGHDK, SYGVNS. Deletions cut 3 bases from V and 1 base from J, with 11 bases between. In DNA form, the CDR3 reads TGTGCCAGCAGTGAGATAGGGCGGGGCACAGATACGCAGTATTTT. Translated, it gives CASSEIGRGTDTQYF.

The chain joins TRBV5-4 to TRBJ2-2; possible D gene TRBD2, 6 bases. Trimming took off 0 bases at V and 3 bases at J, with 6 bases between the two ends. Germline assignment: CDR1 SGHNT and CDR2 YYREEE (reference sequence). The CDR3 has 14 residues. CDR3 loop: CASSLGGDTGELFF. CDR3 in DNA: TGTGCCAGCAGCTTGGGGGGGGACACCGGGGAGCTGTTTTTT.

The rearrangement links TRBV6-1 to TRBJ1-5; 7 bases match TRBD1. This CDR3 is 13 amino acids long. Trimming cost V 6 bases and J 5 bases; bases outside gene matches: 4. The germline gives CDR1 MNHNS, CDR2 SASEGT. For the CDR3, the DNA is TGTGCCAGCAGGGCACAGGGGTATCAGCCCCAGCATTTT. This codes for CASRAQGYQPQHF.

The V call is TRBV18, the J call TRBJ2-5, with 9 bases that match TRBD1. The CDR3 consists of 14 residues. Germline V CDR1 and CDR2: KGHSH, LQKENI. Losses at the gene ends were 3 bases for V and 3 bases for J; bases not matched to a gene: 2. The CDR3 loop is CASSPRDREETQYF. CDR3 DNA sequence: TGTGCCAGCTCACCGAGGGACAGGGAAGAGACCCAGTACTTC.

Only a few counts were recorded for this clone. This chain links TRBV5-6 with TRBJ2-1, with D possibly matching TRBD1 (6 bases). Trimming pared 4 bases from V and 9 bases from J, leaving 17 bases between. The germline CDR1 and CDR2 sequences are SGHDT and YYEEEE. The CDR3 runs 14 residues. As DNA, the CDR3 is TGTGCCAGCAGCCCCGGCCAGATAGGGGGTGAGCAGTTCTTC. Encoded protein: CASSPGQIGGEQFF.

The chain recombines TRBV6-1 with TRBJ2-5; TRBD1 aligns across 9 bases. The J call may be in error: the DNA end matches TRBJ2-7 better. The CDR3 extends over 15 amino acids. Germline assignment: CDR1 MNHNS and CDR2 SASEGT. The CDR3 spells CASRTGQGRPYEQYF. The DNA of the CDR3 is TGTGCCAGCAGAACCGGACAGGGGCGCCCCTACGAGCAGTACTTC.

The J gene is TRBJ1-5, the V gene TRBV6-5, with TRBD1 matching over 8 bases. The CDR3 runs to 13 residues. Germline V gives CDR1 MNHEY, CDR2 SVGAGI. Germline trimming cut 5 bases from V and 5 bases from J; bases unmatched to any gene: 2. The CDR3 here is CASSPGGYQPQHF. The CDR3 nucleotides read TGTGCCAGCAGTCCAGGGGGCTATCAGCCCCAGCATTTT.

The chain carries TRBV6-5 and TRBJ1-2; no reliable D call. Germline-derived CDR1 and CDR2 are MNHEY and SVGAGI. This CDR3 is built from 13 residues. Trimming took off 5 bases at V and 7 bases at J, with 14 bases between the two ends. CDR3 loop: CASSHTENGGYTF. CDR3 bases: TGTGCCAGCAGTCACACAGAAAACGGTGGCTACACCTTC.

V usage is TRBV10-3 and J usage is TRBJ2-7, with 14 bases that match TRBD2. V gave up 2 bases and J gave up 4 bases; unmatched junction bases: 4. This CDR3 contains 16 residues. Germline-derived CDR1 and CDR2 are ENHRY and SYGVKD. This CDR3 reads CAISEQGLAGDYEQYF. CDR3 nucleotide sequence: TGTGCCATCAGTGAGCAGGGACTAGCGGGGGATTACGAGCAGTACTTC.

The chain joins TRBV5-8 to TRBJ2-1, with 10 bases lining up with TRBD1. Germline values: CDR1 SGHTS, CDR2 YDEGEE. Trimming at V came to 4 bases and at J to 6 bases, leaving 7 bases not matched to a gene. The CDR3 contains 15 residues. CDR3 DNA sequence: TGTGCCAGCAGCACTGGGACAGGGGTACCCAATGAGCAGTTCTTC. Translation: CASSTGTGVPNEQFF.

The chain combines TRBV25-1 with TRBJ1-2; 7 nucleotides line up with TRBD1. The CDR3 totals 16 residues. Trimming removed 6 bases from V and 3 bases from J; junction bases left unmatched: 13. CDR1 and CDR2 (germline): MGHDK, SYGVNS. CDR3 sequence: CASSQWRGGPYYGYTF. The CDR3 DNA sequence: TGTGCCAGCAGCCAATGGCGAGGGGGCCCTTACTATGGCTACACCTTC.

The chain carries TRBV29-1 and TRBJ1-5, with 8 bases lining up with TRBD1. V lost 4 bases, J lost 3 bases, and 5 bases stayed unmatched. The germline V gene has CDR1 SQVTM and CDR2 ANQGSEA. The CDR3 is made up of 14 amino acids. CDR3 residues: CSVVGTGFNQPQHF. The DNA for the CDR3 is TGCAGCGTTGTAGGGACAGGATTCAATCAGCCCCAGCATTTT.

The chain carries TRBV7-8 and TRBJ1-1, with TRBD1 as a possible D gene (5 bases). Between the trimmed V and J ends, which lost 1 base and 3 bases, there was a span of 12 bases. The germline V gene encodes CDR1 SGHVS and CDR2 FQNEAQ. CDR3 size: 15 residues. The CDR3 bases are TGTGCCAGCAGCTTAGTCCAGACGGGGGACACTGAAGCTTTCTTT. This sequence encodes CASSLVQTGDTEAFF.

The V call is TRBV9, the J call TRBJ1-3; tentatively, D is TRBD1 (6 bases). This CDR3 has 14 residues. Germline V gene data show CDR1 as SGDLS and CDR2 as YYNGEE. Trimming stripped 2 bases from V and 4 bases from J, with 10 bases between. The CDR3 nucleotides are TGTGCCAGCAGCGTTGGGGGCGACGGAAACACCATATATTTT. It is translated as CASSVGGDGNTIYF.

The chain carries TRBV30 and TRBJ2-1, with D possibly TRBD2 on 6 matching bases. The length of the CDR3 is 14 residues. The germline CDR1 and CDR2 sequences are GTSNPN and SVGIG (reference sequence). The ends were cut back, 0 bases at V and 5 bases at J, with 11 bases in the middle. The CDR3 loop is CAWSVRRRDNEQFF. CDR3 nucleotides: TGTGCCTGGAGTGTACGGCGGAGGGACAATGAGCAGTTCTTC.

The chain recombines TRBV2 with TRBJ2-3; 8 bases agree with TRBD2. The CDR3 is 16 amino acids. The J segment lost 0 bases and the V segment lost 5 bases, leaving 7 bases of the junction unmatched. The germline V gene has CDR1 SNHLY and CDR2 FYNNEI. The CDR3 reads CASSLAGSLSTDTQYF. The CDR3 nucleotides read TGTGCCAGCAGTCTAGCGGGTAGCCTAAGCACAGATACGCAGTATTTT. The entire variable domain, with the rest obtained from reference TRBV2 and TRBJ2-3, is as follows: EPEVTQTPSHQVTQMGQEVILRCVPISNHLYFYWYRQILGQKVEFLVSFYNNEISEKSEIFDDQFSVERPDGSNFTLKIRSTKLEDSAMYFCASSLAGSLSTDTQYFGPGTRLTVL.

The rearrangement joins TRBV6-1 to TRBJ2-3; D might be TRBD2 (6 bases). V shed 2 bases and J shed 0 bases, with 12 bases lying between them. The CDR3 length is 16 residues. The germline V gene encodes CDR1 MNHNS and CDR2 SASEGT. As DNA, the CDR3 is TGTGCCAGCAGTGAACCCGGAGGGCCAAGCACAGATACGCAGTATTTT. Protein sequence: CASSEPGGPSTDTQYF.

This rearrangement joins TRBV7-9 to TRBJ2-1, with D tentatively TRBD2 (5 bases). V was shortened by 2 bases and J by 5 bases, with 10 bases between the two germline ends. Germline V gene data show CDR1 as SEHNR and CDR2 as FQNEAQ (reference sequence). The CDR3 is 14 residues long. CDR3 in DNA: TGTGCCAGCAGCTTAACGGGAACTGACAATGAGCAGTTCTTC. This codes for CASSLTGTDNEQFF.